These T cell receptor beta chains were read from a single sample in a study of T cell repertoires in cytomegalovirus infection. No antigens are known for them. One entry per CDR3 protein results from TCRdb running MiXCR on the reads. This table holds some 700,000 distinct CDR3 sequences, roughly a third found once. The sample here was cultured PBMCs, taken from culture after CMV antigen stimulation. Source of these receptors: a human donor in good health (CMV status not recorded). Some clones in this sample may be carry-over from other donors' samples. Both conserved end residues are part of each CDR3. The order of the fields is J gene, D gene, clone size, V gene, CDR3 protein, CDR3 DNA. D genes are given only for firm matches. For some rows the clone size is stated as once, few or many, or as a class when expanded; others skip it.

j_gene: TRBJ1-2; d_gene: .; abundance: many; v_gene: TRBV7-8; CDR3aa: CASSLEAWQGFGYGYTF; CDR3nt: TGTGCCAGCAGCTTAGAGGCTTGGCAGGGTTTTGGGTATGGCTACACCTTC
j_gene: TRBJ1-5; d_gene: .; abundance: .; v_gene: TRBV4-1; CDR3aa: CASSQGGTQPQHF; CDR3nt: TGCGCCAGCAGCCAAGGGGGTACCCAGCCCCAGCATTTT
j_gene: TRBJ2-7; d_gene: .; abundance: .; v_gene: TRBV10-3; CDR3aa: CAISAWRVPYEQYF; CDR3nt: TGTGCCATCAGTGCTTGGCGGGTTCCCTACGAGCAGTACTTC
j_gene: TRBJ2-3; d_gene: .; abundance: few; v_gene: TRBV6-1; CDR3aa: CASRTLVRDADTQYF; CDR3nt: TGTGCCAGCAGAACCCTAGTGCGGGACGCAGATACGCAGTATTTT
j_gene: TRBJ2-5; d_gene: TRBD1; abundance: few; v_gene: TRBV12-3/TRBV12-4; CDR3aa: CASNSWTGAQETQYF; CDR3nt: TGTGCCAGCAACAGCTGGACAGGTGCTCAAGAGACCCAGTACTTC
j_gene: TRBJ1-3; d_gene: .; abundance: few; v_gene: TRBV7-2; CDR3aa: CASSLSRVNTIYF; CDR3nt: TGTGCCAGCAGCCTATCCAGGGTAAACACCATATATTTT
j_gene: TRBJ2-3; d_gene: TRBD1; abundance: few; v_gene: TRBV28; CDR3aa: CASSSPTGPIWYTQYF; CDR3nt: TGTGCCAGCAGTTCCCCGACAGGGCCTATTTGGTATACGCAGTATTTT
j_gene: TRBJ2-7; d_gene: TRBD2; abundance: many; v_gene: TRBV7-2; CDR3aa: CASSLVSRGLGYEQYF; CDR3nt: TGTGCCAGCAGCTTAGTCTCCCGGGGACTAGGGTACGAGCAGTACTTC
j_gene: TRBJ2-1; d_gene: .; abundance: .; v_gene: TRBV6-2/TRBV6-3; CDR3aa: CASRSPRRAYAEQFF; CDR3nt: TGTGCCAGCCGTTCCCCCCGGCGCGCCTACGCTGAGCAGTTCTTC
j_gene: TRBJ1-1; d_gene: .; abundance: few; v_gene: TRBV15; CDR3aa: CATRIPGGYTEAFF; CDR3nt: TGTGCCACCAGGATCCCCGGGGGATACACTGAAGCTTTCTTT
j_gene: TRBJ2-3; d_gene: TRBD2; abundance: few; v_gene: TRBV19; CDR3aa: CASSTASGTTDTQYF; CDR3nt: TGTGCCAGTAGTACCGCTAGCGGGACCACAGATACGCAGTATTTT
j_gene: TRBJ1-4; d_gene: .; abundance: .; v_gene: TRBV12-3/TRBV12-4; CDR3aa: CASSPGWEKLFF; CDR3nt: TGTGCCAGCAGCCCTGGGTGGGAAAAACTGTTTTTT
j_gene: TRBJ1-2; d_gene: .; abundance: .; v_gene: TRBV27; CDR3aa: CASRRTAERSGYTF; CDR3nt: TGTGCCAGCCGTAGGACCGCGGAGAGATCAGGCTACACCTTC
j_gene: TRBJ1-4; d_gene: .; abundance: few; v_gene: TRBV4-2; CDR3aa: CASSQELGREANEKLFF; CDR3nt: TGTGCCAGCAGCCAAGAATTGGGCAGGGAGGCTAATGAAAAACTGTTTTTT
j_gene: TRBJ1-1; d_gene: TRBD1; abundance: few; v_gene: TRBV29-1; CDR3aa: CSGTGGTEAFF; CDR3nt: TGCAGCGGGACAGGGGGCACTGAAGCTTTCTTT
j_gene: TRBJ2-3; d_gene: .; abundance: .; v_gene: TRBV11-2; CDR3aa: CASSLGARGFGDTQYF; CDR3nt: TGTGCCAGCAGCTTGGGTGCCAGGGGTTTTGGGGATACGCAGTATTTT
j_gene: TRBJ1-4; d_gene: .; abundance: many; v_gene: TRBV6-5; CDR3aa: CASRGLGGEKLFF; CDR3nt: TGTGCCAGCAGGGGGCTGGGCGGGGAAAAACTGTTTTTT
j_gene: TRBJ1-1; d_gene: .; abundance: few; v_gene: TRBV11-2; CDR3aa: CASSQQQGAKPEAFF; CDR3nt: TGTGCCAGCAGCCAACAACAGGGAGCCAAGCCTGAAGCTTTCTTT
j_gene: TRBJ2-7; d_gene: .; abundance: few; v_gene: TRBV20-1; CDR3aa: CSARDPGGDEQYF; CDR3nt: TGCAGTGCTAGAGATCCAGGAGGAGACGAGCAGTACTTC
j_gene: TRBJ1-5; d_gene: TRBD1; abundance: few; v_gene: TRBV7-8; CDR3aa: CASSSRRGWHGGNQPQHF; CDR3nt: TGTGCCAGCAGCTCCCGCAGGGGGTGGCACGGGGGCAATCAGCCCCAGCATTTT
j_gene: TRBJ2-7; d_gene: .; abundance: many; v_gene: TRBV7-2; CDR3aa: CASSLGASVEQYF; CDR3nt: TGTGCCAGCAGCTTAGGGGCATCTGTCGAGCAGTACTTC
j_gene: TRBJ2-7; d_gene: TRBD2; abundance: many; v_gene: TRBV7-2; CDR3aa: CASSLRGDSYEQYF; CDR3nt: TGTGCCAGCAGCTTGCGGGGGGACTCCTACGAGCAGTACTTC
j_gene: TRBJ2-3; d_gene: .; abundance: .; v_gene: TRBV27; CDR3aa: CASSLKGRGADTQYF; CDR3nt: TGTGCCAGCAGTTTGAAGGGCCGCGGCGCAGATACGCAGTATTTT
j_gene: TRBJ2-7; d_gene: TRBD2; abundance: .; v_gene: TRBV20-1; CDR3aa: CSASSGRFREQYF; CDR3nt: TGCAGTGCTTCTAGCGGGAGATTTCGCGAGCAGTACTTC
j_gene: TRBJ2-3; d_gene: .; abundance: .; v_gene: TRBV9; CDR3aa: CASSVSTTTDTQYF; CDR3nt: TGTGCCAGCAGCGTGTCTACCACCACAGATACGCAGTATTTT
j_gene: TRBJ1-2; d_gene: .; abundance: .; v_gene: TRBV27; CDR3aa: CASTPAGRGANYGYTF; CDR3nt: TGTGCCAGCACCCCCGCTGGCCGGGGGGCTAACTATGGCTACACCTTC
j_gene: TRBJ2-3; d_gene: TRBD2; abundance: .; v_gene: TRBV6-5; CDR3aa: CASRLAGRTDTQYF; CDR3nt: TGTGCCAGCAGACTAGCGGGAAGGACAGATACGCAGTATTTT
j_gene: TRBJ1-2; d_gene: .; abundance: few; v_gene: TRBV5-1; CDR3aa: CASSLRQDGYTF; CDR3nt: TGCGCCAGCAGCTTGCGACAGGATGGCTACACCTTC
j_gene: TRBJ1-1; d_gene: .; abundance: .; v_gene: TRBV2; CDR3aa: CASSDAKTGFTEAFF; CDR3nt: TGTGCCAGCAGCGACGCAAAGACAGGCTTCACTGAAGCTTTCTTT
j_gene: TRBJ2-2; d_gene: .; abundance: .; v_gene: TRBV6-1; CDR3aa: CASSEPGLNTGELFF; CDR3nt: TGTGCCAGCAGTGAACCAGGTTTAAACACCGGGGAGCTGTTTTTT
j_gene: TRBJ2-3; d_gene: .; abundance: .; v_gene: TRBV27; CDR3aa: CASSPLAGNTDMQYF; CDR3nt: TGTGCCAGCAGTCCCCTGGCAGGGAACACAGATATGCAGTATTTT
j_gene: TRBJ2-3; d_gene: .; abundance: .; v_gene: TRBV14; CDR3aa: CASSSLATQYF; CDR3nt: TGTGCCAGCAGCTCCCTAGCCACGCAGTATTTT
j_gene: TRBJ1-1; d_gene: TRBD1; abundance: few; v_gene: TRBV7-2; CDR3aa: CASSLPGQGFTRVF; CDR3nt: TGTGCCAGCAGCCTACCGGGACAGGGTTTCACTCGCGTCTTT
j_gene: TRBJ2-2; d_gene: TRBD1; abundance: few; v_gene: TRBV6-1; CDR3aa: CASSRDSRNTGELFF; CDR3nt: TGTGCCAGCAGTAGGGACAGCCGAAACACCGGGGAGCTGTTTTTT
j_gene: TRBJ2-1; d_gene: .; abundance: .; v_gene: TRBV7-8; CDR3aa: CASSAQFSNEQFF; CDR3nt: TGTGCCAGCAGCGCCCAGTTCTCCAATGAGCAGTTCTTC
j_gene: TRBJ2-7; d_gene: TRBD2; abundance: .; v_gene: TRBV7-6; CDR3aa: CASSQRLAGLNEQYF; CDR3nt: TGTGCCAGCAGCCAGCGACTAGCGGGGCTTAACGAGCAGTACTTC
j_gene: TRBJ2-5; d_gene: .; abundance: many; v_gene: TRBV7-8; CDR3aa: CASSLTLRRGEETQYF; CDR3nt: TGTGCCAGCAGCCTAACCCTTCGGAGGGGTGAGGAGACCCAGTACTTC
j_gene: TRBJ2-1; d_gene: TRBD1; abundance: .; v_gene: TRBV20-1; CDR3aa: CSVPRDSYNEQFF; CDR3nt: TGCAGTGTGCCCCGGGACAGTTACAATGAGCAGTTCTTC
j_gene: TRBJ2-1; d_gene: .; abundance: few; v_gene: TRBV23-1; CDR3aa: CASSQANSGTHHDNEQFF; CDR3nt: TGCGCCAGCAGTCAAGCAAATTCCGGGACCCACCACGACAATGAGCAGTTCTTC
j_gene: TRBJ2-1; d_gene: .; abundance: few; v_gene: TRBV20-1; CDR3aa: CAIGQTYNEQFF; CDR3nt: TGCGCGATTGGACAGACGTACAATGAGCAGTTCTTC
j_gene: TRBJ2-4; d_gene: .; abundance: many; v_gene: TRBV7-6; CDR3aa: CASSLESSGSLGNIQYF; CDR3nt: TGTGCCAGCAGCTTAGAGAGTTCGGGGAGCCTGGGAAACATTCAGTACTTC
j_gene: TRBJ2-6; d_gene: .; abundance: .; v_gene: TRBV28; CDR3aa: CASSSRYSGANVLTF; CDR3nt: TGTGCCAGCAGTTCGAGATACTCTGGGGCCAACGTCCTGACTTTC
j_gene: TRBJ2-7; d_gene: .; abundance: many; v_gene: TRBV25-1; CDR3aa: CASSKTGETYEQYF; CDR3nt: TGTGCCAGCAGTAAGACAGGAGAGACCTACGAGCAGTACTTC
j_gene: TRBJ2-7; d_gene: TRBD2; abundance: .; v_gene: TRBV11-2; CDR3aa: CASSLASGNGAYEQYF; CDR3nt: TGTGCCAGCAGCTTAGCGAGCGGGAACGGGGCCTACGAGCAGTACTTC
j_gene: TRBJ2-7; d_gene: TRBD1; abundance: .; v_gene: TRBV15; CDR3aa: CATKGQGPYEQYF; CDR3nt: TGTGCCACCAAGGGACAGGGGCCCTACGAGCAGTACTTC
j_gene: TRBJ2-7; d_gene: .; abundance: few; v_gene: TRBV6-1; CDR3aa: CASTERGDEQYF; CDR3nt: TGTGCCAGCACTGAACGAGGGGACGAGCAGTACTTC